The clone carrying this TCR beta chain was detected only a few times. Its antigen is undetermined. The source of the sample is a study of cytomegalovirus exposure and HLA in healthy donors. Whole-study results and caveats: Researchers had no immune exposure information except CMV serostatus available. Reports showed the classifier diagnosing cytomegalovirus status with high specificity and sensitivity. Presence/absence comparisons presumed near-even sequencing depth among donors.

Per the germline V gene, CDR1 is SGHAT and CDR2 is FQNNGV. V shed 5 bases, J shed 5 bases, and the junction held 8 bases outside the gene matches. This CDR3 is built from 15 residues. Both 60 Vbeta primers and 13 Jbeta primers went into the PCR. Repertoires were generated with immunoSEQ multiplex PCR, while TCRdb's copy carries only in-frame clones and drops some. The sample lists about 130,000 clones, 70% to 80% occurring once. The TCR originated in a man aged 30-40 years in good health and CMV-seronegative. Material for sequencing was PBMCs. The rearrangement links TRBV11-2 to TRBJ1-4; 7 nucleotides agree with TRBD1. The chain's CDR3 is CASSAPGQLNEKLFF. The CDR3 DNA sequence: TGTGCCAGCAGCGCTCCGGGACAGCTGAATGAAAAACTGTTTTTT.